The 16 T cell receptor beta chains presented below share a single source sample, sequenced in a study of blood T cell repertoires in COVID-19. Produced via immunoSEQ multiplex PCR; TCRdb's table is partial and in-frame only. The table lists roughly 200,000 clones, around 80% of them singletons. The sequencing input was peripheral blood. These receptors came from a woman aged 70-85 years with acute or convalescent COVID-19.

The chain carries TRBV24-1 and TRBJ1-1; 9 bases map to TRBD1. CDR1 KGHDR and CDR2 SFDVKD come from the germline V gene. CDR3 length: 15 residues. With V trimmed by 5 bases and J by 1 base, 4 bases remained unmatched. The CDR3 reads CATSATGGRNTEAFF. Here the CDR3 DNA reads TGTGCCACCAGTGCCACAGGGGGCCGGAACACTGAAGCTTTCTTT.

This chain connects TRBV29-1 to TRBJ1-4; D is perhaps TRBD1 (6 bases). This CDR3 has 14 residues. Trimming took 4 bases from V and 3 from J, leaving 12 bases between them. CDR1 is SQVTM, CDR2 ANQGSEA, per germline. The CDR3 sequence: CSVGPGHPNEKLFF. In nucleotides, the CDR3 is TGCAGCGTTGGACCGGGACACCCTAATGAAAAACTGTTTTTT.

The chain joins TRBV19 to TRBJ2-7; D may be TRBD1 (7 bases). The germline V gene has CDR1 LNHDA and CDR2 SQIVND (reference sequence). V lost 5 bases to trimming and J lost 3 bases, with 17 bases between them. The CDR3 sequence is 15 residues long. The CDR3 region is CASSFSGGLFYEQYF. In DNA form, the CDR3 reads TGTGCCAGTAGTTTTTCAGGGGGACTGTTCTACGAGCAGTACTTC.

This chain uses TRBV7-9 with TRBJ2-2; no clear D gene. V dropped 2 bases and J dropped 3 bases, with 7 bases sitting between them. CDR1 is SEHNR, CDR2 FQNEAQ, per germline (reference sequence). CDR3 length equals 14 residues. Written as DNA, the CDR3 is TGTGCCAGCAGCTTATTTCAGGACACCGGGGAGCTGTTTTTT. It specifies CASSLFQDTGELFF.

The chain carries TRBV5-4 and TRBJ2-4, with 10 positions matching TRBD1. CDR1 SGHNT and CDR2 YYREEE come from the germline V gene (reference sequence). V was clipped by 3 bases and J by 7 bases; unmatched bases: 7. The CDR3 extends over 15 amino acids. This CDR3 reads CASSSGGQGQNIQYF. CDR3 coding DNA: TGTGCCAGCAGCTCCGGGGGACAGGGGCAGAACATTCAGTACTTC.

The CDR3 DNA reads as TGTGCCAGTGGGGAACAGGGGAGTGAAAAACTGTTTTTT. This translates into CASGEQGSEKLFF. The V call is TRBV19, the J call TRBJ1-4, with 7 bases lining up with TRBD1. Germline V lookup: CDR1 LNHDA, CDR2 SQIVND (reference sequence). CDR3 length: 13 residues. V was clipped by 8 bases and J by 7 bases; unmatched bases: 7.

This chain links TRBV6-5 with TRBJ2-3; TRBD1 aligns across 7 bases. The trim removed 0 bases at V and 4 bases at J, leaving 7 bases unmatched. Per the germline V gene, CDR1 is MNHEY and CDR2 is SVGAGI. This CDR3 contains 16 residues. The CDR3 is CASSYSNRGYSDTQYF. CDR3 coding DNA: TGTGCCAGCAGTTACTCAAACAGGGGATACTCAGATACGCAGTATTTT.

This chain joins TRBV5-1 and TRBJ1-2, with TRBD1 identical over 7 bases. V shed 4 bases and J 2 bases; nucleotides not matched to a gene: 5. CDR3 length: 14 amino acids. Germline CDR1 SGHRS, CDR2 YFSETQ. CDR3 sequence reads: CASSPQGTNYGYTF. CDR3 DNA: TGCGCCAGCAGCCCACAGGGGACAAACTATGGCTACACCTTC.

This chain joins TRBV7-2 and TRBJ1-4, with D unresolved. Trimming stripped 1 base from V and 2 bases from J, with 11 bases between. The CDR3 length is 16 residues. CDR1 and CDR2 (germline): SGHTA, FQGNSA. CDR3 in DNA: TGTGCCAGCAGCTTAGACCCCGCCCAGACTAATGAAAAACTGTTTTTT. It is translated as CASSLDPAQTNEKLFF.

The V gene is TRBV2, the J gene TRBJ2-6; a possible D gene is TRBD1 (6 bases). Germline lookup yields CDR1 SNHLY and CDR2 FYNNEI. The germline V and J ends were trimmed by 9 bases and 6 bases, with 18 bases remaining between them. The CDR3 covers 15 residues. The CDR3 spells CARTRQVSEANVLTF. CDR3 DNA: TGTGCCAGAACAAGACAGGTATCGGAGGCCAACGTCCTGACTTTC.

The chain joins TRBV6-5 to TRBJ1-6; D gene unclear. Germline V gives CDR1 MNHEY, CDR2 SVGAGI. Trimming shortened V by 5 bases and J by 6 bases, and 14 bases separated the two germline ends. The CDR3 consists of 15 residues. The CDR3 bases are TGTGCCAGCAGTACTGAGGAGGGTTTTAATTCACCCCTCCACTTT. It specifies CASSTEEGFNSPLHF.

This clone has just one count. The chain recombines TRBV13 with TRBJ2-7, with D hard to call. V shed 5 bases and J shed 3 bases, with 8 bases lying between them. Germline V gene lookup returns CDR1 PRHDT and CDR2 FYEKMQ (reference sequence). The CDR3 runs to 12 residues. CDR3 protein: CASSSTIYEQYF. The CDR3, as DNA: TGTGCCAGCAGCAGCACTATCTACGAGCAGTACTTC.

This clone has a handful of counts. The chain joins TRBV6-5 to TRBJ1-1, with TRBD1 matching over 8 bases. The CDR3 length is 15 residues. Germline-derived CDR1 and CDR2 are MNHEY and SVGAGI. Trimming removed 5 bases from V and 0 bases from J; junction bases left unmatched: 5. The CDR3 nucleotides read TGTGCCAGCAGTAGTGGACAGGGATTGAACACTGAAGCTTTCTTT. Translation: CASSSGQGLNTEAFF.

J is TRBJ2-5 and V is TRBV10-3; possibly TRBD1 for D (6 bases). The germline V gene has CDR1 ENHRY and CDR2 SYGVKD. V was clipped by 6 bases and J by 2 bases, with 13 bases between them. This CDR3 comprises 14 residues. This chain's CDR3 is CAISPGTQQETQYF. The CDR3 coding sequence is TGTGCCATCAGCCCCGGGACACAACAAGAGACCCAGTACTTC.

The chain uses TRBV19 and TRBJ2-3; TRBD2 aligns across 13 bases. J was trimmed by 2 bases and V by 4 bases; bases with no gene match: 3. The CDR3 spans 16 residues. The germline V gene encodes CDR1 LNHDA and CDR2 SQIVND (reference sequence). The CDR3 sequence is CASSRGTSGNTDTQYF. For the CDR3, the DNA is TGTGCCAGTAGTAGAGGGACTAGCGGGAACACAGATACGCAGTATTTT.

The J gene is TRBJ2-4, the V gene TRBV5-6; 7 nucleotides align to TRBD2. Germline V gives CDR1 SGHDT, CDR2 YYEEEE. J lost 11 bases, V lost 0 bases, and 8 bases had no gene match. The CDR3 loop spans 14 amino acids. The CDR3 protein is CASSLVASGEVQYF. CDR3 DNA: TGTGCCAGCAGCTTGGTGGCTAGCGGTGAGGTTCAGTACTTC. The full variable domain, rest sourced from reference TRBV5-6 and TRBJ2-4, is DAGVTQSPTHLIKTRGQQVTLRCSPKSGHDTVSWYQQALGQGPQFIFQYYEEEERQRGNFPDRFSGHQFPNYSSELNVNALLLGDSALYLCASSLVASGEVQYFGAGTRLSVL.